This is a list of T cell receptor beta chains from one sample in a study of control samples from healthy donors and cancer patients. The repertoire was sequenced with immunoSEQ multiplex PCR; TCRdb's copy has only in-frame clones and lacks some. This sample has 350,000 to 450,000 clones, with 90% found just once. Sample: PBMCs. These receptor sequences come from a man in his forties with head and neck cancer. Both conserved end residues are part of each CDR3. D genes are given only for firm matches. Clone size is not always given. Where it is, it says once, few, many or a class for expanded clones.

J: TRBJ1-5; V: TRBV3-1/TRBV3-2; size: .; D: .; DNA: TGTGCCAGCAGCCAAGGGGGATACTACCAGCCCCAGCATTTT; CDR3: CASSQGGYYQPQHF
J: TRBJ2-7; V: TRBV3-1/TRBV3-2; size: .; D: .; DNA: TGTGCCAGCAGCCAAGAGGGCCGGCAAAGCTCCTACGAGCAGTACTTC; CDR3: CASSQEGRQSSYEQYF
J: TRBJ1-6; V: TRBV12-3/TRBV12-4; size: .; D: .; DNA: TGTGCCAGCAGTCTCAGTCATAATTCACCCCTCCACTTT; CDR3: CASSLSHNSPLHF
J: TRBJ1-5; V: TRBV6-5; size: .; D: TRBD1; DNA: TGTGCCAGCAGGCCTCGGGACAGGGAATTGCAGCCCCAGCATTTT; CDR3: CASRPRDRELQPQHF
J: TRBJ2-3; V: TRBV6-6; size: .; D: .; DNA: TGTGCCAGCAGTTCAGGGCTTTTTAACACAGATACGCAGTATTTT; CDR3: CASSSGLFNTDTQYF
J: TRBJ2-1; V: TRBV5-1; size: .; D: .; DNA: TGCGCCAGCAGCTTGGACAGGATCTCCTACAATGAGCAGTTCTTC; CDR3: CASSLDRISYNEQFF
J: TRBJ2-4; V: TRBV19; size: .; D: .; DNA: TGTGCCAGTACCGGGACCGGACCCGACCTTCGCATTCAGTACTTC; CDR3: CASTGTGPDLRIQYF
J: TRBJ1-4; V: TRBV5-8; size: .; D: .; DNA: TGTGCCAGCAGGACCGGGACGGCAACTAATGAAAAACTGTTTTTT; CDR3: CASRTGTATNEKLFF
J: TRBJ2-5; V: TRBV2; size: .; D: .; DNA: TGTGCCAGCAACCCTGTCTTTCAAGAGACCCAGTACTTC; CDR3: CASNPVFQETQYF
J: TRBJ2-2; V: TRBV28; size: .; D: .; DNA: TGTGCCAGCATAAGGGGCATCACCGGGGAGCTGTTTTTT; CDR3: CASIRGITGELFF
J: TRBJ2-3; V: TRBV20-1; size: .; D: TRBD2; DNA: TGCAGTGCTAGTGGAGGCGGACTAGCGGGCACAGATACGCAGTATTTT; CDR3: CSASGGGLAGTDTQYF
J: TRBJ2-3; V: TRBV15; size: .; D: .; DNA: TGTGCCACCAGCGTGGACAGAAGCACAGATACGCAGTATTTT; CDR3: CATSVDRSTDTQYF
J: TRBJ1-4; V: TRBV28; size: .; D: .; DNA: TGTGCCAGCAGTTTATTCGGGGCTCCCGTGGGTGAAAAACTGTTTTTT; CDR3: CASSLFGAPVGEKLFF
J: TRBJ2-5; V: TRBV11-2; size: .; D: TRBD2; DNA: TGTGCCAGCAGCGGGACGCGGGGGGGTATGAAGACCCAGTACTTC; CDR3: CASSGTRGGMKTQYF
J: TRBJ1-5; V: TRBV4-2; size: .; D: .; DNA: TGTGCCAGCAGCGGGCAGGGTGATCAGCCCCAGCATTTT; CDR3: CASSGQGDQPQHF
J: TRBJ1-3; V: TRBV18; size: .; D: .; DNA: TGTGCCAGCTCACCACAGGCAGGGAACTCTGGAAACACCATATATTTT; CDR3: CASSPQAGNSGNTIYF
J: TRBJ2-7; V: TRBV24-1; size: .; D: .; DNA: TGTGCCACCAGTGATTCCCCATCTTACGAGCAGTACTTC; CDR3: CATSDSPSYEQYF
J: TRBJ1-1; V: TRBV2; size: .; D: .; DNA: TGTGCCAGCAGTGAAGTGAGCACTGAAGCTTTCTTT; CDR3: CASSEVSTEAFF
J: TRBJ2-7; V: TRBV5-1; size: .; D: TRBD1; DNA: TGCGCCAGCAGCTTGGAGACGGGACAGAACTCCTACGAGCAGTACTTC; CDR3: CASSLETGQNSYEQYF
J: TRBJ2-7; V: TRBV5-6; size: .; D: .; DNA: TGTGCCAGCAGCTTGGGTCGGCTGGGACTGTACGAGCAGTACTTC; CDR3: CASSLGRLGLYEQYF
J: TRBJ1-2; V: TRBV18; size: once; D: TRBD1; DNA: TGTGCCAGCTCACCCGGAAAACAGGGGACATACGGCTACACCTTC; CDR3: CASSPGKQGTYGYTF
J: TRBJ2-7; V: TRBV18; size: .; D: .; DNA: TGTGCCAGCTCACCTGTGTCAGGGACCTACGAGCAGTACTTC; CDR3: CASSPVSGTYEQYF
J: TRBJ1-1; V: TRBV19; size: few; D: .; DNA: TGTGCCAGTTACAGGGCAGAGAACACTGAAGCTTTCTTT; CDR3: CASYRAENTEAFF
J: TRBJ1-5; V: TRBV6-1; size: .; D: TRBD1; DNA: TGTGCCAGCAGTGCACAAGGACAGGCGCCTAATCAGCCCCAGCATTTT; CDR3: CASSAQGQAPNQPQHF
J: TRBJ1-2; V: TRBV3-1/TRBV3-2; size: .; D: .; DNA: TGTGCCAGCAGCCCAACAGGGACTGCTGATTATGGCTACACCTTC; CDR3: CASSPTGTADYGYTF
J: TRBJ2-3; V: TRBV5-4; size: .; D: TRBD2; DNA: TGTGCCAGCAGTCCTTGGACTAGCGGGGGGCCAGATACGCAGTATTTT; CDR3: CASSPWTSGGPDTQYF
J: TRBJ2-7; V: TRBV27; size: .; D: .; DNA: TGTGCCAGCAGTTCATCCCCGAGGCCGAACTACGAGCAGTACTTC; CDR3: CASSSSPRPNYEQYF
J: TRBJ2-1; V: TRBV27; size: .; D: TRBD1; DNA: TGTGCCAGCAGTTACCGGGACAGGGGCTGGGACTACAATGAGCAGTTCTTC; CDR3: CASSYRDRGWDYNEQFF
J: TRBJ1-4; V: TRBV27; size: .; D: TRBD1; DNA: TGTGCCAGCAGGACACCTAGGGGGCCAAGTGAAAAACTGTTTTTT; CDR3: CASRTPRGPSEKLFF
J: TRBJ2-7; V: TRBV19; size: .; D: .; DNA: TGTGCCAGTAGTATTACGCGGCCCAACTCTGGCGAGCAGTACTTC; CDR3: CASSITRPNSGEQYF
J: TRBJ2-7; V: TRBV5-4; size: few; D: .; DNA: TGTGCCAGCAGCCCCGCGACGGCCTCCTACGAGCAGTACTTC; CDR3: CASSPATASYEQYF
J: TRBJ1-4; V: TRBV3-1/TRBV3-2; size: .; D: TRBD1; DNA: TGTGCCAGCAGCTCCCGACAGGGGAATAATGAAAAACTGTTTTTT; CDR3: CASSSRQGNNEKLFF
J: TRBJ2-1; V: TRBV24-1; size: .; D: .; DNA: TGTGCCACCAGTGGGACCGAGACCCTCTACAATGAGCAGTTCTTC; CDR3: CATSGTETLYNEQFF
J: TRBJ2-7; V: TRBV7-8; size: .; D: TRBD2; DNA: TGTGCCAGCAGCGTGAGCCGGACTAGCGGGACCCATAGGGGAGCTGGCGAGCAGTACTTC; CDR3: CASSVSRTSGTHRGAGEQYF
J: TRBJ2-7; V: TRBV18; size: .; D: .; DNA: TGTGCCAGCTCACCACCAGACGGGTCTTCCTCCGAGCAGTACTTC; CDR3: CASSPPDGSSSEQYF
J: TRBJ2-7; V: TRBV28; size: .; D: TRBD1; DNA: TGTGCCAGCGGGGAGAAACAGGGGGCCAACGAGCAGTACTTC; CDR3: CASGEKQGANEQYF
J: TRBJ1-5; V: TRBV30; size: .; D: TRBD1; DNA: TGTGCCTGGAGTCAGGGACAGCTGACAAATCAGCCCCAGCATTTT; CDR3: CAWSQGQLTNQPQHF
J: TRBJ1-2; V: TRBV11-2; size: .; D: .; DNA: TGTGCCAGCAGTCCAGGGATTGCCTGGGGCTACACCTTC; CDR3: CASSPGIAWGYTF
J: TRBJ1-2; V: TRBV29-1; size: .; D: .; DNA: TGCAGCGTTGAACTGACGACAGCCTCTAACTATGGCTACACCTTC; CDR3: CSVELTTASNYGYTF
J: TRBJ1-3; V: TRBV10-3; size: .; D: .; DNA: TGTGCCATCAGTGATGGGTTCGGAAACACCATATATTTT; CDR3: CAISDGFGNTIYF
J: TRBJ2-1; V: TRBV10-3; size: .; D: .; DNA: TGTGCCATCAGTGATCTAGAGCGGGTAACCTACAATGAGCAGTTCTTC; CDR3: CAISDLERVTYNEQFF
J: TRBJ2-3; V: TRBV6-5; size: .; D: .; DNA: TGTGCCAGCAGTTATCTCATCCCCCGCGGGTCAGATACGCAGTATTTT; CDR3: CASSYLIPRGSDTQYF
J: TRBJ1-1; V: TRBV15; size: .; D: .; DNA: TGTGCCACCAGCAGAGATTTGGGGCAGGGCCAAGCTTTCTTT; CDR3: CATSRDLGQGQAFF
J: TRBJ1-1; V: TRBV25-1; size: .; D: TRBD1; DNA: TGTGCCAGCAAGGACAGGGGGCTAGAACCCTACACTGAAGCTTTCTTT; CDR3: CASKDRGLEPYTEAFF
J: TRBJ2-1; V: TRBV6-5; size: .; D: TRBD2; DNA: TGTGCCAGCACCACTAAGCCGGGACTAAATGAGCAGTTCTTC; CDR3: CASTTKPGLNEQFF
J: TRBJ2-5; V: TRBV7-3; size: .; D: .; DNA: TGTGCCAGCAGCTTAGGGGTAGGGGCAGGAGAGACCCAGTACTTC; CDR3: CASSLGVGAGETQYF
J: TRBJ1-1; V: TRBV27; size: .; D: .; DNA: TGTGCCAGCAGTTTTATGGGTATGAACACTGAAGCTTTCTTT; CDR3: CASSFMGMNTEAFF
J: TRBJ2-4; V: TRBV5-6; size: .; D: .; DNA: TGTGCCAGCAGCTTTAAGCCCATACTAGCCAAAAACATTCAGTACTTC; CDR3: CASSFKPILAKNIQYF
J: TRBJ2-1; V: TRBV6-2/TRBV6-3; size: .; D: TRBD1; DNA: TGTGCCAGCAGTGGGGACAGCTACAATGAGCAGTTCTTC; CDR3: CASSGDSYNEQFF
J: TRBJ1-2; V: TRBV19; size: .; D: .; DNA: TGTGCCAGTAGTTTTCGGGAAGGGCACGTCTATGGCTACACCTTC; CDR3: CASSFREGHVYGYTF